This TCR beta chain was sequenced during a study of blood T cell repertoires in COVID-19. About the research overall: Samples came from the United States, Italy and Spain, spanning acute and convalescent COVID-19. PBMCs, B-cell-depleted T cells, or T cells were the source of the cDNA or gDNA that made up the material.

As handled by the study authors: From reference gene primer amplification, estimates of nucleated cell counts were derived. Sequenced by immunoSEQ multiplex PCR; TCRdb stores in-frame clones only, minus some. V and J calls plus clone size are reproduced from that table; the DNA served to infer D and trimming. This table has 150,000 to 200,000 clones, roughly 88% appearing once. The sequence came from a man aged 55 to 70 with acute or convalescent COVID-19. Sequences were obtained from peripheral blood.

CDR3 sequence: CASRTLEASNYGYTF. CDR3 DNA sequence: TGTGCCAGCAGAACCCTCGAAGCATCTAACTATGGCTACACCTTC. The chain uses TRBV28 and TRBJ1-2; D not resolved. Germline CDR1 reads MDHEN; CDR2 reads SYDVKM. The CDR3 has 15 residues. With 6 bases removed from V and 0 bases from J, the gap between germline ends came to 14 bases.